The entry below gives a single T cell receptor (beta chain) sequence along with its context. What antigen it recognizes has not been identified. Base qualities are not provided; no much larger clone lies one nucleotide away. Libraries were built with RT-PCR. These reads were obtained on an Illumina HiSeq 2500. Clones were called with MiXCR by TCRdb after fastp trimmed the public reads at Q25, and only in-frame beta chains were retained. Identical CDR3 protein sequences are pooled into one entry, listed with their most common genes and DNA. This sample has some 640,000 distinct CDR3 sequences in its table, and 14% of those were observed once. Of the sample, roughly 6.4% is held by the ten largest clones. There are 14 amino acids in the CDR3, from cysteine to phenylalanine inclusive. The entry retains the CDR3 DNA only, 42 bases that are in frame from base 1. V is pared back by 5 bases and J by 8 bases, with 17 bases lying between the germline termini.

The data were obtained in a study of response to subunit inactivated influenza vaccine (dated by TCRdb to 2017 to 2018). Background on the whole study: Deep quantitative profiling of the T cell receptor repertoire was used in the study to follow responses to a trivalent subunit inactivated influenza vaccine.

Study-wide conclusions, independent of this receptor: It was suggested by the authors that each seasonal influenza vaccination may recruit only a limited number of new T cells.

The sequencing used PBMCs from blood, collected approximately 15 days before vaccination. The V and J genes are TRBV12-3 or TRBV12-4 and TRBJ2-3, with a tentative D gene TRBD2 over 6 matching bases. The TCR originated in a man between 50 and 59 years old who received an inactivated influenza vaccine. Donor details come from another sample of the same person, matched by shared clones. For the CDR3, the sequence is CASSPRLGTVTQYF. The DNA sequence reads TGTGCCAGCAGTCCTCGACTAGGTACGGTTACGCAGTATTTT.